Shown below are 12 T cell receptor beta chains from a single sample sequenced in a study of blood T cell repertoires in COVID-19. The repertoire was sequenced with immunoSEQ multiplex PCR; TCRdb's copy has only in-frame clones and lacks some. The sample shows 90,000 to 120,000 clones, 75% to 90% of them seen only once. The sequencing input was peripheral blood. The receptors come from a man between 60 and 75 years old with acute or convalescent COVID-19.

The V and J genes are TRBV24-1 and TRBJ2-1; D gene uncertain. The CDR3 has 16 amino acids. Germline CDR1 is KGHDR and CDR2 is SFDVKD. V gave up 6 bases and J gave up 0 bases, with 14 bases separating them. The CDR3, as DNA: TGTGCCACCAGTTTCCGAAAGAGTAGCTCCTACAATGAGCAGTTCTTC. The encoded protein is CATSFRKSSSYNEQFF.

The V call is TRBV24-1, the J call TRBJ1-2; 7 bases are a match to TRBD1. This CDR3 has 14 amino acids. Losses at the gene ends were 4 bases for V and 6 bases for J; bases not matched to a gene: 7. In germline, CDR1 is KGHDR, CDR2 SFDVKD. The CDR3 DNA is TGTGCCACCAGTGAAACAGGGGATGAAGATGGCTACACCTTC. It translates to CATSETGDEDGYTF.

The chain combines TRBV7-8 with TRBJ1-5, with D unclear. The CDR3 totals 15 residues. Germline-derived CDR1 and CDR2 are SGHVS and FQNEAQ. In nucleotides, the CDR3 is TGTGCAACCACTTACGACGGGTTGATCAATCAGCCCCAGCATTTT. This gives the protein CATTYDGLINQPQHF.

This clone was seen a few times. The chain combines TRBV7-2 with TRBJ2-1; 8 bases agree with TRBD2. Germline V gene data show CDR1 as SGHTA and CDR2 as FQGNSA. The length of the CDR3 is 16 residues. Trimming removed 4 bases from V and 9 bases from J; junction bases left unmatched: 14. The CDR3 bases are TGTGCCAGCAGCTACCCCGGGACTAGGGGGGTGGCTGAGCAGTTCTTC. Translation: CASSYPGTRGVAEQFF.

The chain couples TRBV28 to TRBJ1-5, with D hard to call. Trimming pared 5 bases from V and 1 base from J, leaving 9 bases between. CDR3 length equals 14 residues. The germline CDR1 and CDR2 sequences are MDHEN and SYDVKM. The CDR3 loop reads CASSLPGSNQPQHF. For the CDR3, the DNA is TGTGCCAGCAGTCTCCCCGGGAGCAATCAGCCCCAGCATTTT.

The chain employs TRBV2 and TRBJ2-2; TRBD2 is a possible D gene (6 bases). Trimming took 5 bases from V and 4 from J, leaving 14 bases between them. The length of the CDR3 is 15 residues. Germline CDR1 SNHLY, CDR2 FYNNEI. Here the CDR3 DNA reads TGTGCCAGCAGTCCTCCGGGACTGTTCACCGGGGAGCTGTTTTTT. Its protein product is CASSPPGLFTGELFF.

This clone was seen more than once but under ten times. V usage is TRBV6-5 and J usage is TRBJ1-6; possibly TRBD1 for D (5 bases). The CDR3 extends over 16 amino acids. The V end lost 0 bases, the J end lost 5 bases, and 11 bases lay between the germline ends. Germline V lookup: CDR1 MNHEY, CDR2 SVGAGI. The CDR3 region has the DNA TGTGCCAGCAGTTACTCGAGGCGCAGGGATAATTCACCCCTCCACTTT. Residues: CASSYSRRRDNSPLHF.

The chain has TRBV19 and TRBJ2-1; maybe TRBD2 (6 bases). V lost 4 bases and J lost 5, with 18 bases in between. This CDR3 comprises 16 residues. The germline V gene encodes CDR1 LNHDA and CDR2 SQIVND (reference sequence). The CDR3 loop is CASSTYSGIPNNEQFF. Written as DNA, the CDR3 is TGTGCCAGTAGTACCTATAGCGGCATTCCAAACAATGAGCAGTTCTTC.

This clone showed up many times. V gene TRBV5-4 combines with J gene TRBJ2-7; possibly TRBD1 for D (9 bases). Germline V gives CDR1 SGHNT, CDR2 YYREEE (reference sequence). Trimming removed 4 bases from V and 0 bases from J, with 26 bases in between. CDR3 length equals 19 residues. The CDR3 coding sequence is TGTGCCAGCAGCGCCGGGGGGGGACAGGGCAACCATTTCTCCTACGAGCAGTACTTC. Protein sequence: CASSAGGGQGNHFSYEQYF.

CDR3 coding DNA: TGCGCCAGCAGCTCCACTCGAGGGGGCTCTGGGGCCAACGTCCTGACTTTC. Translated, it gives CASSSTRGGSGANVLTF. The J gene is TRBJ2-6, the V gene TRBV5-1, with D possibly being TRBD1 (6 bases). Trimming took 3 bases from V and 0 from J, leaving 13 bases between them. This CDR3 contains 17 residues. Germline assignment: CDR1 SGHRS and CDR2 YFSETQ.

V is TRBV18 and J is TRBJ1-5; 7 bases align to TRBD1. Per germline, CDR1 KGHSH and CDR2 LQKENI. The CDR3 sequence is 16 residues long. V was clipped by 0 bases and J by 0 bases; unmatched bases: 2. CDR3 region: CASSPPGQYSNQPQHF. The CDR3 DNA sequence: TGTGCCAGCTCACCACCGGGACAGTATAGCAATCAGCCCCAGCATTTT.

In nucleotides, the CDR3 is TGTGCCTGGAGTCACATCCGGACTATTCAAGAGACCCAGTACTTC. Protein: CAWSHIRTIQETQYF. The genes are TRBV30 and TRBJ2-5, with D possibly matching TRBD2 (6 bases). CDR3 length equals 15 residues. Trimming removed 2 bases from V and 2 bases from J, with 15 bases in between. Germline loops: CDR1 GTSNPN, CDR2 SVGIG (reference sequence).